This TCR beta chain was sequenced for a study of T cells after yellow fever vaccination. Turning to the study itself: Those fractions that held only low numbers of cells were prepared using the SMART-Seq v4 Ultra Low Input RNA kit.

5'RACE template switching generated TCR cDNA, adding a universal primer site and UMIs. From the 5' RACE reads, TCRdb called clonotypes with MiXCR, one entry per CDR3 protein. The data show under 400,000 distinct CDR3 sequences, with roughly an eighth seen just once and 2.5% to 4% held by the top ten. Points from the study as a whole: Once the booster was given, most primary-vaccination clones reappeared, at approximately 97% for CD4 and more than 85% for CD8. Abundant clonotypes from the bulk population could get into FACS-sorted repertoires as contaminants.

With 2 bases clipped from V and 5 bases from J, the junction kept 10 bases outside the gene matches. Looked up from germline, CDR1 is LGHNA and CDR2 is YSLEER. The CDR3 runs 17 residues. In regard to this clonotype: Antigen unknown.

This chain uses TRBV4-3 with TRBJ2-3; the match to TRBD2 covers 10 bases. The sequences come from CD4+ T cells sorted from PBMCs, collected 15 days after the yellow fever booster vaccination. The clonotype was recovered from a man between 18 and 29 years old who received the YFV17D yellow fever vaccine. The CDR3 loop reads CASSQYLSGGALDTQYF. The CDR3 bases are TGCGCCAGCAGCCAATATCTAAGCGGGGGGGCACTAGATACGCAGTATTTT.